Listed below are T cell receptor beta chains from one sample, sequenced in a study of blood T cell repertoires in COVID-19. Assay: immunoSEQ multiplex PCR; the TCRdb copy retains only in-frame clones and omits some. The sample holds around 150,000 clones, about 86% seen once. What was sequenced was peripheral blood. Source of these receptors: a woman older than 75 with acute or convalescent COVID-19. Both conserved end residues are part of each CDR3. Where a row states a size, it is once, few, many or the class of an expanded clone; other rows omit it.

j_call: TRBJ1-2
clone_size: -
v_call: TRBV7-9
cdr3_aa: CASRSAKEYGYTF

j_call: TRBJ1-2
clone_size: -
v_call: TRBV7-2
cdr3_aa: CASSFKGQGSYGYTF

j_call: TRBJ1-2
clone_size: -
v_call: TRBV5-1
cdr3_aa: CASSPDRVWGYTF

j_call: TRBJ2-2
clone_size: -
v_call: TRBV5-1
cdr3_aa: CASRDSPTGELFF

j_call: TRBJ1-5
clone_size: -
v_call: TRBV27
cdr3_aa: CASSSGTGSNQPQHF

j_call: TRBJ2-5
clone_size: -
v_call: TRBV12-5
cdr3_aa: CASANRRGPGETQYF

j_call: TRBJ1-6
clone_size: -
v_call: TRBV7-2
cdr3_aa: CASSLAYRVRDSPLHF

j_call: TRBJ2-7
clone_size: -
v_call: TRBV14
cdr3_aa: CASSQLRDIVSYEQYF

j_call: TRBJ1-1
clone_size: -
v_call: TRBV7-9
cdr3_aa: CASSEGDSEAFF

j_call: TRBJ2-1
clone_size: few
v_call: TRBV11-2
cdr3_aa: CASSFDSGEFF

j_call: TRBJ2-1
clone_size: once
v_call: TRBV3-1/TRBV3-2
cdr3_aa: CASSQGRSIYNEQLF

j_call: TRBJ2-3
clone_size: -
v_call: TRBV11-1
cdr3_aa: CASTFGTVLDTQYF

j_call: TRBJ2-5
clone_size: -
v_call: TRBV29-1
cdr3_aa: CSVESLRSGHPTETQYF

j_call: TRBJ2-5
clone_size: once
v_call: TRBV14
cdr3_aa: CASSQVGGGYEETQYF

j_call: TRBJ2-3
clone_size: -
v_call: TRBV3-1/TRBV3-2
cdr3_aa: CASSQDRASGGFWTDTQYF

j_call: TRBJ1-4
clone_size: -
v_call: TRBV14
cdr3_aa: CASSQDPRGNNEKLFF

j_call: TRBJ2-1
clone_size: -
v_call: TRBV7-9
cdr3_aa: CASSPLPSARSYNEQFF

j_call: TRBJ2-3
clone_size: -
v_call: TRBV5-1
cdr3_aa: CASSLPGGADTQYF

j_call: TRBJ2-3
clone_size: -
v_call: TRBV2
cdr3_aa: CASSGGRAVDTQYF

j_call: TRBJ1-1
clone_size: -
v_call: TRBV6-5
cdr3_aa: CASRGGNLGTEAFF

j_call: TRBJ2-5
clone_size: -
v_call: TRBV5-4
cdr3_aa: CASSWDKETQYF

j_call: TRBJ1-3
clone_size: -
v_call: TRBV7-9
cdr3_aa: CASSLGEVTGNTIYF

j_call: TRBJ1-2
clone_size: -
v_call: TRBV9
cdr3_aa: CASSGLSDGYTF

j_call: TRBJ1-2
clone_size: -
v_call: TRBV4-2
cdr3_aa: CASSQEPQDSYYGYTF

j_call: TRBJ1-2
clone_size: -
v_call: TRBV10-2
cdr3_aa: CASSESRGHYGYTF

j_call: TRBJ2-2
clone_size: -
v_call: TRBV28
cdr3_aa: CASSLLGGGKGTGELFF

j_call: TRBJ2-1
clone_size: -
v_call: TRBV29-1
cdr3_aa: CSARSGRAYEQFF

j_call: TRBJ2-3
clone_size: few
v_call: TRBV4-3
cdr3_aa: CASSQDGLAGGQAGTQYF

j_call: TRBJ2-3
clone_size: -
v_call: TRBV28
cdr3_aa: CASSSGTDTQYF

j_call: TRBJ1-4
clone_size: -
v_call: TRBV5-4
cdr3_aa: CASGRADEKLFF

j_call: TRBJ2-7
clone_size: -
v_call: TRBV10-3
cdr3_aa: CAISAVHSGRGYEQYF

j_call: TRBJ2-3
clone_size: -
v_call: TRBV5-1
cdr3_aa: CASSLEHPRSSTDTQYF

j_call: TRBJ2-1
clone_size: -
v_call: TRBV14
cdr3_aa: CASSQDLGGRQFF

j_call: TRBJ1-1
clone_size: -
v_call: TRBV5-1
cdr3_aa: CASSKEGVLTEAFF

j_call: TRBJ1-5
clone_size: -
v_call: TRBV6-4
cdr3_aa: CASSDTDILSQPQHF

j_call: TRBJ1-1
clone_size: -
v_call: TRBV11-2
cdr3_aa: CASSSKGSWTEAFF

j_call: TRBJ1-1
clone_size: -
v_call: TRBV27
cdr3_aa: CASSQDRVVTEAFF

j_call: TRBJ1-1
clone_size: -
v_call: TRBV6-5
cdr3_aa: CATYRDRGNTEAFF

j_call: TRBJ2-3
clone_size: -
v_call: TRBV5-1
cdr3_aa: CASSWGLAGTTDTQYF

j_call: TRBJ2-3
clone_size: -
v_call: TRBV5-4
cdr3_aa: CASSLGLAGGRSNTDTQYF

j_call: TRBJ2-7
clone_size: -
v_call: TRBV7-2
cdr3_aa: CASSLLAGARAYEQYF

j_call: TRBJ2-2
clone_size: once
v_call: TRBV6-5
cdr3_aa: CASSRTGASGELFF

j_call: TRBJ2-7
clone_size: -
v_call: TRBV18
cdr3_aa: CASSIPGAYEQYF

j_call: TRBJ2-2
clone_size: -
v_call: TRBV18
cdr3_aa: CASSPSGTGELFF